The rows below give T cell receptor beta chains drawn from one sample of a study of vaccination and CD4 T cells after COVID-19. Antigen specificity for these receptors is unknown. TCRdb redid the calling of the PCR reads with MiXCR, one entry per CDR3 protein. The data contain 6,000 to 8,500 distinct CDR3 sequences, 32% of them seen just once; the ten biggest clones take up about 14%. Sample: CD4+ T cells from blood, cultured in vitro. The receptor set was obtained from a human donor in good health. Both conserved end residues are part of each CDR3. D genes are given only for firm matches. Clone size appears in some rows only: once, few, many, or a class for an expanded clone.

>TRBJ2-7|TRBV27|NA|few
TGTGCCAGCAGATCGATAGGGTACGAGCAGTACTTC
CASRSIGYEQYF
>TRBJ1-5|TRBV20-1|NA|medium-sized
TGCAGTGCTCACCGGGACGGCAATCAGCCCCAGCATTTT
CSAHRDGNQPQHF
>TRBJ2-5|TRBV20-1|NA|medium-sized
TGCGGGGGCTGTGGGAGGGGGCCTAAGACGGCCCAGTACTTC
CGGCGRGPKTAQYF
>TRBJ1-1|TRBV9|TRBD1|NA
TGTGCCAGCAGCGTGACAGGGGCGAACACTGAAGCTTTCTTT
CASSVTGANTEAFF
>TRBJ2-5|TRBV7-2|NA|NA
TGTGCCAGCACCCCGGGTAGGGAAGGGACCCAGTACTTC
CASTPGREGTQYF
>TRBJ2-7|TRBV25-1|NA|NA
TGTGCCAGCAGCCGAGGGCACGAGCAGTACTTC
CASSRGHEQYF
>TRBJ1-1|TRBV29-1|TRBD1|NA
TGCAGCGTTGCGTTACAGGGGGGGAGCACTGAAGCTTTCTTT
CSVALQGGSTEAFF
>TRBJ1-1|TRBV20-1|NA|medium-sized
TGCAGTGCTAGAGGATGGGGGGACACTGAAGCTTTCTTT
CSARGWGDTEAFF
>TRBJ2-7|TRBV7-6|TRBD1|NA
TGTGCCAGCAGCTTAAACCCCACGACAGGGGTGGGGGGCTACGAGCAGTACTTC
CASSLNPTTGVGGYEQYF
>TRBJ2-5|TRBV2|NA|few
TGTGCCAGCAGTGAGAACAGGGACCAAGAGACCCAGTACTTC
CASSENRDQETQYF
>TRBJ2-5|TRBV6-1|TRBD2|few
TGTGCCAGCAGTAGAGCGGGAGGGCCGGAAGAGACCCAGTACTTC
CASSRAGGPEETQYF
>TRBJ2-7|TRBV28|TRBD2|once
TGTGCCAGCAGTTTACGTCTAGCGGTGTTATCCTACGAGCAGTACTTC
CASSLRLAVLSYEQYF
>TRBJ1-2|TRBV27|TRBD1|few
TGTGCCAGCAGTTTAGAGGGGGCGCAAGGGGGCTACACCTTC
CASSLEGAQGGYTF
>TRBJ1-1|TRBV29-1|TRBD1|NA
TGCAGCGTGGGGGACAGGGGGCTAACTGAAGCTTTCTTT
CSVGDRGLTEAFF
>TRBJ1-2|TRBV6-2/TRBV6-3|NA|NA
TGTGCCAGCAGCCAAGGGCAGGGTGGCTATGGCTACACCTTC
CASSQGQGGYGYTF
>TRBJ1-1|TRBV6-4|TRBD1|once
TGTGCCAGCAGTCGGGACGGGACAGCGAAGACTGAAGCTTTCTTT
CASSRDGTAKTEAFF
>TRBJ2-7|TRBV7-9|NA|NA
TGTGCCAGCAGCCCCAATACAGGCGGGGAGCAGTACTTC
CASSPNTGGEQYF
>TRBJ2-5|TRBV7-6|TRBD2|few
TGTGCCAGCAGCTCCCAGAGGACTAGCGGGTCAGAGACCCAGTACTTC
CASSSQRTSGSETQYF
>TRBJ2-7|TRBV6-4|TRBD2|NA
TGTGCCAGCAGTGTGCCCAAGCGGGGTTACTCCTACGAGCAGTACTTC
CASSVPKRGYSYEQYF
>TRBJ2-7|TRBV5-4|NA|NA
TGTGCCAGCAGCCCGACTCGACTGGGCTCCTACGAGCAGTACTTC
CASSPTRLGSYEQYF
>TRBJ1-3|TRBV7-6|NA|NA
TGTGCCAGCAGCTTAAGTTTGGTGGGGACATCGGCGAGGTTGTATTTT
CASSLSLVGTSARLYF